Each of the 29 T cell receptor beta chains below was sequenced from the same sample in a study of CD8+ T cells in alopecia areata. RNA extraction and reverse transcription yielded cDNA as sequencing template. Clones were read by immunoSEQ multiplex PCR, and TCRdb kept only the in-frame ones, dropping some. The sample records roughly 250,000 clones, 45% to 70% being singletons. Indicated treatment: oral pan-JAK inhibitor, 5-10 mg twice daily. The sequenced sample was CD4+ T cells sorted from blood, obtained between weeks 51 and 52, from a patient treated with tofacitinib. All receptors derive from a human donor with alopecia areata.

As concerns this clone: Distinct nucleotide sequences in the sample also encode this CDR3. The gene calls are TRBV9 and TRBJ1-6; no clear D gene. This CDR3 is built from 13 residues. The V end lost 0 bases, the J end lost 7 bases, and 5 bases lay between the germline ends. The germline gives CDR1 SGDLS, CDR2 YYNGEE. This chain's CDR3 is CASSVEGNSPLHF. The CDR3 DNA reads as TGTGCCAGCAGCGTAGAAGGCAATTCACCCCTCCACTTT.

The chain carries TRBV9 and TRBJ2-5; possibly TRBD1 or TRBD2 for D (5 bases each). The ends were cut back, 0 bases at V and 7 bases at J, with 22 bases in the middle. The CDR3 has 17 amino acids. From germline, CDR1 is SGDLS and CDR2 YYNGEE. CDR3: CASSVDSGNQGVGTQYF. The CDR3 DNA sequence: TGTGCCAGCAGCGTAGACTCCGGGAACCAAGGGGTGGGGACCCAGTACTTC.

This chain connects TRBV9 to TRBJ2-5, with D uncertain. The V and J ends lost 0 bases and 1 base respectively, with 7 bases between them. The germline CDR1 and CDR2 sequences are SGDLS and YYNGEE. There are 14 residues in the CDR3. CDR3 sequence: CASSVGLIQETQYF. CDR3 nucleotides: TGTGCCAGCAGCGTAGGACTGATCCAAGAGACCCAGTACTTC.

This chain uses TRBV7-2 with TRBJ2-5; tentatively, D is TRBD1 or TRBD2 (6 bases each). V was cut by 6 bases and J by 5 bases, with 16 bases left in between. The CDR3 spans 14 residues. From germline, CDR1 is SGHTA and CDR2 FQGNSA. The CDR3 DNA is TGTGCCAGCAGTCGGTCGGGGGCCCGGGAGACCCAGTACTTC. Amino acids: CASSRSGARETQYF. The full variable domain, with the rest looked up from reference TRBV7-2 and TRBJ2-5, is GAGVSQSPSNKVTEKGKDVELRCDPISGHTALYWYRQSLGQGLEFLIYFQGNSAPDKSGLPSDRFSAERTGGSVSTLTIQRTQQEDSAVYLCASSRSGARETQYFGPGTRLLVL.

The J gene is TRBJ1-5, the V gene TRBV25-1, with TRBD1 matching over 9 bases. The length of the CDR3 is 12 residues. CDR1 is MGHDK and CDR2 is SYGVNS in the germline V gene. The trim removed 8 bases at V and 7 bases at J, leaving 3 bases unmatched. CDR3 sequence reads: CASATGGQPQHF. The CDR3 nucleotides are TGTGCCAGCGCGACAGGGGGGCAGCCCCAGCATTTT. Together with reference TRBV25-1 and TRBJ1-5, the CDR3 gives the full variable domain: EADIYQTPRYLVIGTGKKITLECSQTMGHDKMYWYQQDPGMELHLIHYSYGVNSTEKGDLSSESTVSRIRTEHFPLTLESARPSHTSQYLCASATGGQPQHFGDGTRLSIL.

The CDR3 region is CASSEEGAWTDTQYF. CDR3 DNA sequence: TGTGCCAGCAGTGAGGAGGGGGCATGGACAGATACGCAGTATTTT. This chain joins TRBV2 and TRBJ2-3, with D perhaps TRBD1 (7 bases). V lost 3 bases and J lost 3, with 13 bases in between. Per germline, CDR1 SNHLY and CDR2 FYNNEI. CDR3 length: 15 amino acids.

The V and J genes are TRBV5-6 and TRBJ1-4; 7 bases align to TRBD1. CDR1 is SGHDT, CDR2 YYEEEE, per germline. This CDR3 contains 15 residues. V lost 1 base to trimming and J lost 4 bases; unmatched junction nucleotides: 4. The CDR3 DNA reads as TGTGCCAGCAGCTTGAGGACAGGCCGTAATGAAAAACTGTTTTTT. This translates into CASSLRTGRNEKLFF.

The chain carries TRBV2 and TRBJ2-1; D remains ambiguous. Looked up from germline, CDR1 is SNHLY and CDR2 is FYNNEI. The V gene lost 2 bases and the J gene lost 4 bases, with 3 bases spanning the gap. The CDR3 totals 12 residues. CDR3 loop: CASSEQYNEQFF. CDR3 DNA: TGTGCCAGCAGTGAACAGTACAATGAGCAGTTCTTC.

This chain links TRBV9 with TRBJ2-3; 9 bases line up with TRBD2. J lost 0 bases, V lost 0 bases, and 2 bases had no gene match. The CDR3 extends over 16 amino acids. CDR1 SGDLS and CDR2 YYNGEE come from the germline V gene. CDR3 nucleotide sequence: TGTGCCAGCAGCGTAGTTGCGGGGGGGAGCACAGATACGCAGTATTTT. It is translated as CASSVVAGGSTDTQYF.

The chain uses TRBV30 and TRBJ1-6; D is unclear. The CDR3 has 14 residues. Trimming took off 0 bases at V and 10 bases at J, with 13 bases between the two ends. CDR1 and CDR2 (germline): GTSNPN, SVGIG (reference sequence). The CDR3 bases are TGTGCCTGGAGTGTACAGTCTCGTGGCTCACCCCTCCACTTT. Its translation: CAWSVQSRGSPLHF.

This sequence joins TRBV25-1 and TRBJ2-4; tentatively, D is TRBD1 or TRBD2 (5 bases each). From germline, CDR1 is MGHDK and CDR2 SYGVNS. The V end lost 2 bases, the J end lost 0 bases, and 8 bases lay between the germline ends. The CDR3 sequence is 15 residues long. For the CDR3, the DNA is TGTGCCAGCAGTGAAGGGGGTCTAGCCAAAAACATTCAGTACTTC. It codes for CASSEGGLAKNIQYF.

The chain combines TRBV6-5 with TRBJ2-5, with 7 bases aligning to TRBD2. Trimming took 4 bases from V and 3 from J; bases not matched to a gene: 5. Germline V gives CDR1 MNHEY, CDR2 SVGAGI. The CDR3 is 14 residues long. This CDR3 reads CASSSFGLEETQYF. The CDR3 DNA follows: TGTGCCAGCAGTTCCTTCGGACTAGAAGAGACCCAGTACTTC.

The CDR3 DNA reads TGTGCCAGCAGTGAGTACAGGGGGCAGCATTCACCCCTCCACTTT. This gives the protein CASSEYRGQHSPLHF. The V gene is TRBV25-1, the J gene TRBJ1-6; TRBD1 agrees at 9 bases. Germline values: CDR1 MGHDK, CDR2 SYGVNS. CDR3 length: 15 residues. V shed 3 bases, J shed 8 bases, and the junction held 5 bases outside the gene matches.

The rearrangement joins TRBV9 to TRBJ1-6; D gene unclear. The germline V and J ends were trimmed by 2 bases and 1 base, with 7 bases remaining between them. The germline gives CDR1 SGDLS, CDR2 YYNGEE. The CDR3 is made up of 15 amino acids. The CDR3 DNA follows: TGTGCCAGCAGCGTCGGAGGTTCCTATAATTCACCCCTCCACTTT. This sequence encodes CASSVGGSYNSPLHF. Drawing the rest from reference TRBV9 and TRBJ1-6, the complete variable domain is DSGVTQTPKHLITATGQRVTLRCSPRSGDLSVYWYQQSLDQGLQFLIQYYNGEERAKGNILERFSAQQFPDLHSELNLSSLELGDSALYFCASSVGGSYNSPLHFGNGTRLTVT.

As concerns this clone: A junction boundary mismatches the germline segment, possibly from a read error. V gene TRBV7-7 combines with J gene TRBJ2-7; TRBD1 matches 10 bases. Germline V gives CDR1 SSHAT, CDR2 FNYEAQ (reference sequence). This CDR3 comprises 15 residues. Here the CDR3 DNA reads TGTGCTAGCAGCTTGGCCGGGACAGGGGCCTACGAGCAGTACTTC. Translated, it gives CASSLAGTGAYEQYF.

The V and J genes are TRBV5-6 and TRBJ1-5; D may be TRBD1 (5 bases). Trimming pared 4 bases from V and 4 bases from J, leaving 15 bases between. The CDR3 contains 15 residues. The germline CDR1 and CDR2 sequences are SGHDT and YYEEEE. In DNA form, the CDR3 reads TGTGCCAGCAGCCTTGCTACGGGGCTTAATCAGCCCCAGCATTTT. This sequence encodes CASSLATGLNQPQHF.

This clone was found once. The chain links TRBV25-1 to TRBJ2-7, with D possibly being TRBD1 (6 bases). From germline, CDR1 is MGHDK and CDR2 SYGVNS. Trimming removed 5 bases from V and 5 bases from J, with 13 bases in between. This CDR3 region has 13 residues. The CDR3 loop reads CASSFGRGNEQYF. The CDR3 DNA reads TGTGCCAGCAGTTTTGGAAGGGGGAACGAGCAGTACTTC.

This clone was detected a few times. The chain carries TRBV30 and TRBJ2-1, with 9 bases fitting TRBD2. This CDR3 has 13 residues. CDR1 and CDR2 from the germline V gene are GTSNPN and SVGIG (reference sequence). V gave up 7 bases and J gave up 2 bases; unmatched junction bases: 3. The CDR3 region has the DNA TGTGCCTTTAGCGGGGGCGCCTACAATGAGCAGTTCTTC. It specifies CAFSGGAYNEQFF.

The chain recombines TRBV29-1 with TRBJ1-2; the match to TRBD1 covers 10 bases. There are 13 residues in the CDR3. Germline assignment: CDR1 SQVTM and CDR2 ANQGSEA. Losses at the gene ends were 5 bases for V and 6 bases for J; bases not matched to a gene: 6. The CDR3 DNA is TGCAGCGTTTCCATAGGGACAGGGGATGGCTACACCTTC. It encodes CSVSIGTGDGYTF. The full variable domain, its missing parts supplied by reference TRBV29-1 and TRBJ1-2, is SAVISQKPSRDICQRGTSLTIQCQVDSQVTMMFWYRQQPGQSLTLIATANQGSEATYESGFVIDKFPISRPNLTFSTLTVSNMSPEDSSIYLCSVSIGTGDGYTFGSGTRLTVV.

The chain joins TRBV30 to TRBJ1-1; maybe TRBD1 (5 bases). The CDR3 totals 13 residues. V lost 5 bases and J 0 bases, leaving 10 bases between the germline ends. Germline lookup yields CDR1 GTSNPN and CDR2 SVGIG (reference sequence). CDR3 DNA: TGTGCCTGGGATCAGGGCATGAACACTGAAGCTTTCTTT. Amino acids: CAWDQGMNTEAFF.

The chain carries TRBV7-2 and TRBJ2-4; 8 nucleotides agree with TRBD1. The CDR3 loop spans 16 amino acids. CDR1 is SGHTA, CDR2 FQGNSA, per germline. J lost 0 bases, V lost 5 bases, and 6 bases had no gene match. The CDR3 here is CASSEQGVLAKNIQYF. CDR3 sequence (DNA): TGTGCCAGCAGCGAACAGGGGGTACTAGCCAAAAACATTCAGTACTTC.

This chain connects TRBV2 to TRBJ1-1, with D unresolved. From germline, CDR1 is SNHLY and CDR2 FYNNEI. The CDR3 runs to 13 residues. The V and J ends lost 1 base and 5 bases respectively, with 8 bases between them. This CDR3 is CASSEEMETEAFF. CDR3 nucleotides: TGTGCCAGCAGTGAAGAAATGGAAACTGAAGCTTTCTTT.

This rearrangement joins TRBV7-6 to TRBJ2-3; D is undetermined. This CDR3 spans 13 amino acids. Germline V gene sequence: CDR1 SGHVS, CDR2 FNYEAQ. Trimming stripped 11 bases from V and 1 base from J, with 13 bases between. CDR3 nucleotide sequence: TGTGCCTGCAAAGAAGGAGGCACAGATACGCAGTATTTT. It translates to CACKEGGTDTQYF.

This clone came up a few times. The chain is built from TRBV4-1 and TRBJ2-1, with 12 bases identical to TRBD2. Germline CDR1 MGHRA, CDR2 YSYEKL. The CDR3 is made up of 18 amino acids. J gave up 1 base and V 3 bases, and 7 bases lay outside the gene matches. CDR3 residues: CASSHWTSGVFSYNEQFF. The CDR3 DNA reads as TGCGCCAGCAGCCATTGGACTAGCGGGGTTTTTTCCTACAATGAGCAGTTCTTC.

Worth noting for this clone: The conserved phenylalanine or tryptophan normally closing the CDR3 is absent here, so this likely arose from a read error. This chain connects TRBV7-9 to TRBJ1-2; D perhaps matches TRBD1 (5 bases). Germline V gives CDR1 SEHNR, CDR2 FQNEAQ (reference sequence). V lost 5 bases and J lost 7, with 11 bases in between. This CDR3 is 12 amino acids long. CDR3 sequence: CASSPGGFGYTL. CDR3 DNA sequence: TGTGCCAGCAGCCCCGGGGGTTTTGGCTACACCCTC.

The gene calls are TRBV5-1 and TRBJ2-2, with no clear D. Trimming removed 3 bases at V and 3 bases at J, with 6 bases between. In germline, CDR1 is SGHRS, CDR2 YFSETQ. The CDR3 sequence is 13 residues long. Here the CDR3 DNA reads TGCGCCAGCAGCTCGGACCACACCGGGGAGCTGTTTTTT. The encoded protein is CASSSDHTGELFF.

V and J are TRBV5-1 and TRBJ2-7, with 11 bases aligning to TRBD2. The CDR3 consists of 14 residues. CDR1 is SGHRS, CDR2 YFSETQ, per germline. V gave up 4 bases and J gave up 3 bases; unmatched junction bases: 3. CDR3 residues: CASSPGTSGYEQYF. The CDR3 DNA sequence: TGCGCCAGCAGCCCAGGGACTAGCGGCTACGAGCAGTACTTC.

The chain carries TRBV10-3 and TRBJ2-6; 9 bases agree with TRBD1. The V gene end was trimmed by 0 bases and the J gene end by 4 bases; junction bases not matched to a gene: 4. The germline gives CDR1 ENHRY, CDR2 SYGVKD. The CDR3 spans 17 residues. CDR3 sequence: CAISESGTGSGANVLTF. DNA of the CDR3: TGTGCCATCAGTGAGTCTGGGACAGGGTCAGGGGCCAACGTCCTGACTTTC.

The chain is built from TRBV25-1 and TRBJ2-4, with a possible D match to TRBD2 (7 bases). The V end lost 8 bases, the J end lost 12 bases, and 14 bases lay between the germline ends. Germline V gene lookup returns CDR1 MGHDK and CDR2 SYGVNS. The CDR3 length is 11 residues. CDR3 coding DNA: TGTGCCAGCGGGGAAGGGGGGGCTCAGTACTTC. Translated, it gives CASGEGGAQYF.